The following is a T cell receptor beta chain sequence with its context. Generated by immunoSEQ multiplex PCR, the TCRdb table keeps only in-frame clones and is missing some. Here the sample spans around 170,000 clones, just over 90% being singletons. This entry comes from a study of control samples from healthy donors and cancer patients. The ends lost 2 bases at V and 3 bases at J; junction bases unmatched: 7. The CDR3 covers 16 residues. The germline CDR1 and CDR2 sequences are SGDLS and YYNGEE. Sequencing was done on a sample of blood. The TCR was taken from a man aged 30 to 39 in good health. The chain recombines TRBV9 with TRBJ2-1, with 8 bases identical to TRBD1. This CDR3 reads CASSVAGTGIYNEQFF. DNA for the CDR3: TGTGCCAGCAGCGTGGCCGGGACAGGAATCTACAATGAGCAGTTCTTC.